These 10 T cell receptor beta chains came from one sample sequenced in a study of brain T cells in children with intractable seizures (dated by TCRdb to the early 2020s). The label giving this sample's time point can be read as: blood from clinic visit 5 months post-surgery; TSC patient then seizure free. Receptor amplification or capture employed the immunoSEQ multiplex PCR assay. TCRdb stores this immuneACCESS table with in-frame sequences only. Part of the clones is absent; in the studies checked, under half of the shortfall reflects unresolved V genes, and no reason is known for the rest. Here the sample has a few hundred thousand clones; over 85% occur a single time. Roughly 5.7% of the sample is held by the ten biggest clonotypes. The sample in question was peripheral blood, obtained about 5 months after surgery. These receptors originate from a boy in the first two years of life with tuberous sclerosis and intractable seizures.

V and J are TRBV12-3 or TRBV12-4 and TRBJ1-4; D gene uncertain. Trimming took 6 bases from V and 6 from J, leaving 11 bases between them. The CDR3 loop spans 13 amino acids. The CDR3 region is CASSRLLYEKLFF. CDR3 nucleotides: TGTGCCAGCAGCCGGTTATTATATGAAAAACTGTTTTTT.

The chain couples TRBV7-3 to TRBJ2-1, with a possible D match to TRBD1 (6 bases). Deletions cut 4 bases from V and 2 bases from J, with 15 bases between. Germline-derived CDR1 and CDR2 are SGHTA and FQGTGA. This CDR3 comprises 16 residues. The CDR3 loop is CASSSQGSSPYNEQFF. For the CDR3, the DNA is TGTGCCAGCAGCTCACAGGGTAGTTCGCCCTACAATGAGCAGTTCTTC.

This chain uses TRBV3-1 (or the pseudogene TRBV3-2) with TRBJ1-1; D not resolved. Germline loops: CDR1 LGHDT, CDR2 YNNKEL (reference sequence). There are 13 residues in the CDR3. V shed 2 bases and J shed 4 bases, with 8 bases lying between them. CDR3 sequence reads: CASSQLEGTEAFF. In DNA form, the CDR3 reads TGTGCCAGCAGCCAACTTGAGGGCACTGAAGCTTTCTTT.

The J gene is TRBJ1-1, the V gene TRBV2; no reliable D call. Germline V gene lookup returns CDR1 SNHLY and CDR2 FYNNEI. The V end was cut by 7 bases, the J end by 4 bases, with 13 bases between. The CDR3 sequence is 13 residues long. This CDR3 reads CASTGLAGTEAFF. In DNA, the CDR3 is TGTGCCAGCACGGGTCTAGCGGGCACTGAAGCTTTCTTT.

J is TRBJ2-7 and V is TRBV7-6; D might be TRBD2 (5 bases). CDR3 length: 13 amino acids. Germline CDR1 reads SGHVS; CDR2 reads FNYEAQ. The V and J ends lost 1 base and 6 bases respectively, with 10 bases between them. CDR3 DNA sequence: TGTGCCAGCAGCTTAGAGGTAAGCGGCGAGCAGTACTTC. It encodes CASSLEVSGEQYF.

The chain employs TRBV28 and TRBJ1-1; possibly TRBD1 for D (6 bases). Trimming shortened V by 3 bases and J by 0 bases, and 11 bases separated the two germline ends. The CDR3 length is 15 residues. Germline assignment: CDR1 MDHEN and CDR2 SYDVKM. The CDR3 sequence is CASSLIGGMNTEAFF. In DNA, the CDR3 is TGTGCCAGCAGTTTGATTGGGGGCATGAACACTGAAGCTTTCTTT.

This clone was counted between two and nine times. The V gene is TRBV5-4, the J gene TRBJ1-1; D might be TRBD1 (5 bases). From germline, CDR1 is SGHNT and CDR2 YYREEE (reference sequence). V lost 0 bases, J lost 2 bases, and 8 bases lay in between. This CDR3 comprises 14 residues. The CDR3 spells CASSLGQTNTEAFF. In nucleotides, the CDR3 is TGTGCCAGCAGCTTGGGACAGACTAACACTGAAGCTTTCTTT.

The genes are TRBV2 and TRBJ1-4; D may be TRBD1 (5 bases). CDR3 length equals 14 residues. Germline V gene data show CDR1 as SNHLY and CDR2 as FYNNEI. The germline V and J ends were trimmed by 3 bases and 3 bases, with 8 bases remaining between them. CDR3 sequence: CASSDGAANEKLFF. As DNA, the CDR3 is TGTGCCAGCAGTGACGGGGCTGCTAATGAAAAACTGTTTTTT.

V and J are TRBV5-6 and TRBJ2-5; 8 nucleotides match TRBD1. Per germline, CDR1 SGHDT and CDR2 YYEEEE. CDR3 length: 19 amino acids. After removal of 1 base from V and 1 base from J, the junction contained 15 bases not matched to a gene. The CDR3 DNA reads as TGTGCCAGCAGCTTGCAGGCCAGGGGGCGCTCCCGATTCCAAGAGACCCAGTACTTC. Translating gives CASSLQARGRSRFQETQYF.

The chain combines TRBV27 with TRBJ1-4; no clear D gene. V was clipped by 3 bases and J by 7 bases, with 9 bases between them. The CDR3 spans 13 residues. Germline V gene lookup returns CDR1 MNHEY and CDR2 SMNVEV (reference sequence). CDR3 DNA sequence: TGTGCCAGCAGTTTTAACCTAGGTGAAAAACTGTTTTTT. Amino acid sequence: CASSFNLGEKLFF. Full variable domain (outside the CDR3, taken from reference TRBV27 and TRBJ1-4): EAQVTQNPRYLITVTGKKLTVTCSQNMNHEYMSWYRQDPGLGLRQIYYSMNVEVTDKGDVPEGYKVSRKEKRNFPLILESPSPNQTSLYFCASSFNLGEKLFFGSGTQLSVL.